These 30 T cell receptor beta chains were sequenced from one sample in a study of T cells in Graves' hyperthyroidism and ophthalmopathy. RNA transcripts yielded amplified TCR beta CDR3 regions. TCR CDR3 underwent first-round RT-PCR with the HTBI primer set. One entry per CDR3 protein, called by TCRdb with MiXCR from the multiplex PCR reads. In the table there are 96,000 or so distinct CDR3 sequences, roughly 49% of which are singletons. Sequencing was done on a sample of blood. All receptors derive from a woman in her thirties or forties with Graves' hyperthyroidism.

This clonotype occurred many times. The chain carries TRBV2 and TRBJ2-3, with D unclear. Germline-derived CDR1 and CDR2 are SNHLY and FYNNEI. V lost 4 bases and J lost 2, with 1 base in between. The CDR3 length is 11 residues. CDR3: CASSVTDTQYF. The CDR3 region has the DNA TGTGCCAGCAGTGTCACAGATACGCAGTATTTT.

This clonotype was found a few times. The chain couples TRBV5-1 to TRBJ2-3; TRBD2 aligns across 10 bases. CDR1 SGHRS and CDR2 YFSETQ come from the germline V gene. There are 15 residues in the CDR3. J gave up 6 bases and V 0 bases, and 4 bases lay outside the gene matches. The CDR3 sequence is CASSLAETSGDTQYF. The CDR3 DNA follows: TGCGCCAGCAGCTTGGCCGAGACTAGCGGGGATACGCAGTATTTT.

The table lists this clonotype with many counts. V and J are TRBV7-2 and TRBJ2-3; weak D call: TRBD1 (5 bases). Trimming took 4 bases from V and 8 from J, leaving 13 bases between them. The CDR3 consists of 13 residues. CDR1 is SGHTA and CDR2 is FQGNSA in the germline V gene. This chain's CDR3 is CASSSQGPVTQYF. Written as DNA, the CDR3 is TGTGCCAGCAGCTCGCAGGGTCCTGTTACGCAGTATTTT.

Comment on this clonotype: In this CDR3 the conserved last residue, phenylalanine or tryptophan, is missing, so a read error is likely. The rearrangement uses TRBV7-3 and TRBJ1-2; D is unresolved. V lost 2 bases and J lost 3, with 7 bases in between. Germline lookup yields CDR1 SGHTA and CDR2 FQGTGA. The CDR3 length is 13 residues. The CDR3 loop reads CASSLEAYYGYTS. The CDR3 DNA reads TGTGCCAGCAGCTTAGAGGCATACTATGGCTACACCTCC.

The chain employs TRBV2 and TRBJ2-7, with TRBD2 matching 12 bases. V shed 2 bases, J shed 3 bases, and the junction held 5 bases outside the gene matches. Germline CDR1 reads SNHLY; CDR2 reads FYNNEI. The CDR3 covers 16 residues. The CDR3 sequence: CASSELAGGPIYEQYF. In DNA, the CDR3 is TGTGCCAGCAGTGAACTAGCGGGAGGGCCCATCTACGAGCAGTACTTC.

This clonotype occurred many times. The chain uses TRBV10-3 and TRBJ1-1; TRBD1 is a possible D gene (5 bases). The CDR3 totals 14 residues. Germline CDR1 and CDR2: ENHRY and SYGVKD. V was clipped by 5 bases and J by 3 bases, with 13 bases between them. CDR3 DNA: TGTGCCATCAGTCCTGGGCAGGGTTACACTGAAGCTTTCTTT. This translates into CAISPGQGYTEAFF.

This clonotype has at least ten counts. The chain has TRBV7-8 and TRBJ2-3; no definite D call. CDR1 is SGHVS and CDR2 is FQNEAQ in the germline V gene. V was cut by 5 bases and J by 7 bases, with 7 bases left in between. The CDR3 has 11 residues. The CDR3 reads CASSTAYTQYF. In nucleotides, the CDR3 is TGTGCCAGCAGCACAGCCTATACGCAGTATTTT.

V is TRBV7-2 and J is TRBJ2-7; 9 bases are a match to TRBD2. This CDR3 is 15 amino acids long. J lost 0 bases, V lost 7 bases, and 7 bases had no gene match. CDR1 and CDR2 (germline): SGHTA, FQGNSA. The DNA for the CDR3 is TGTGCCAGCACCGGACTAGCGTCCAGCTCCTACGAGCAGTACTTC. Amino acids: CASTGLASSSYEQYF.

The V gene is TRBV24-1, the J gene TRBJ2-2; TRBD1 or TRBD2 may be the D gene (5 bases each). Germline-derived CDR1 and CDR2 are KGHDR and SFDVKD. There are 18 residues in the CDR3. Deletions cut 3 bases from V and 2 bases from J, with 18 bases between. CDR3 loop: CATSDPRDLLGNTGELFF. In DNA, the CDR3 is TGTGCCACCAGTGATCCTAGGGACCTACTGGGAAACACCGGGGAGCTGTTTTTT.

This clonotype was observed many times. The genes are TRBV4-1 and TRBJ2-7, with TRBD1 matching over 8 bases. The junction had 4 bases not matched to a gene; V was cut back by 2 bases and J by 4 bases. The CDR3 is 14 amino acids. The V gene's germline CDR1 is MGHRA and CDR2 YSYEKL. The CDR3 sequence is CASSQRQGAYEQYF. The CDR3, as DNA: TGCGCCAGCAGCCAACGGCAGGGGGCTTACGAGCAGTACTTC.

This clonotype was detected only a few times. The junction does not match germline at one end; this may be a read error. V is TRBV10-3 and J is TRBJ1-2; D gene ambiguous. The CDR3 loop spans 13 amino acids. Germline V CDR1 and CDR2: ENHRY, SYGVKD. This CDR3 reads CASSPGIPYGYTF. As DNA, the CDR3 is TGTGCCAGCAGTCCGGGGATTCCCTATGGCTACACCTTC.

The chain employs TRBV12-3 or TRBV12-4 and TRBJ1-4; 7 nucleotides align to TRBD1. The CDR3 covers 10 residues. V lost 6 bases to trimming and J lost 12 bases; unmatched junction nucleotides: 1. The CDR3 bases are TGTGCCAGCAGCCAGGGGGAACTGTTTTTT. This codes for CASSQGELFF.

The rearrangement links TRBV7-3 to TRBJ1-5, with 7 bases lining up with TRBD1. This CDR3 has 18 amino acids. J gave up 1 base and V 3 bases, and 12 bases lay outside the gene matches. Looked up from germline, CDR1 is SGHTA and CDR2 is FQGTGA. CDR3 in DNA: TGTGCCAGCAGCTTCTCCGACACAGGGGTCCTAAGCAATCAGCCCCAGCATTTT. This gives the protein CASSFSDTGVLSNQPQHF. Supplemented by reference TRBV7-3 and TRBJ1-5, the full variable domain reads GAGVSQTPSNKVTEKGKYVELRCDPISGHTALYWYRQSLGQGPEFLIYFQGTGAADDSGLPNDRFFAVRPEGSVSTLKIQRTERGDSAVYLCASSFSDTGVLSNQPQHFGDGTRLSIL.

This clonotype occurred many times. V and J are TRBV9 and TRBJ1-2; the match to TRBD1 covers 8 bases. CDR1 is SGDLS and CDR2 is YYNGEE in the germline V gene. V lost 0 bases and J lost 4; bases outside the gene matches: 5. The CDR3 is 15 amino acids. In DNA form, the CDR3 reads TGTGCCAGCAGCGTAGGTGGGACAGGCAGCTATGGCTACACCTTC. Amino acids: CASSVGGTGSYGYTF.

This sequence joins TRBV9 and TRBJ2-5; tentatively, D is TRBD1 (6 bases). V was trimmed by 0 bases and J by 2 bases, leaving 11 bases between them. CDR1 and CDR2 from the germline V gene are SGDLS and YYNGEE. The CDR3 has 15 amino acids. The CDR3 sequence: CASSVGTVVQETQYF. CDR3 bases: TGTGCCAGCAGCGTAGGGACAGTAGTTCAAGAGACCCAGTACTTC.

To note about this clonotype: This CDR3 fails to terminate in the conserved phenylalanine or tryptophan, so it likely reflects a read error. The limits of the CDR3 on the DNA are not certain, so only TCRdb's listed CDR3 is given. The CDR3 sequence is CASSFIAG. V is TRBV7-2 and J is TRBJ2-5; TRBD2 is the table's D call and was not checked against the DNA. CDR1 and CDR2 (germline): SGHTA, FQGNSA. The CDR3 totals 8 residues, both ends included.

The rearrangement uses TRBV20-1 and TRBJ2-5; 11 bases agree with TRBD2. CDR1 is DFQATT and CDR2 is SNEGSKA in the germline V gene (reference sequence). This CDR3 spans 13 amino acids. The junction had 6 bases not matched to a gene; V was cut back by 5 bases and J by 7 bases. The CDR3 region has the DNA TGCAGTGCTCCGGGACTAGCGGCAAGGACCCAGTACTTC. Translation gives CSAPGLAARTQYF.

Comment on this clonotype: One base away lies a much larger clone, so this may be a sequencing read error. Given the absence of the conserved phenylalanine or tryptophan at the CDR3 end, a read error is likely. V is TRBV5-6 and J is TRBJ1-1, with unresolved D. Germline loops: CDR1 SGHDT, CDR2 YYEEEE. The CDR3 consists of 12 residues. Trimming took off 2 bases at V and 11 bases at J, with 13 bases between the two ends. Written as DNA, the CDR3 is TGTGCCAGCAGCTTAACCGTGGGGTGGGCTTTCCTT. Translation gives CASSLTVGWAFL.

Many counts were recorded for this clonotype. The genes are TRBV12-5 and TRBJ2-5, with D perhaps being TRBD1 or TRBD2 (5 bases each). Per germline, CDR1 LGHNT and CDR2 FRNRAP. V lost 7 bases and J lost 3, with 15 bases in between. The CDR3 is 14 residues long. CDR3 sequence reads: CASALAGTKETQYF. The DNA for the CDR3 is TGTGCTAGTGCCCTTGCCGGGACCAAAGAGACCCAGTACTTC.

About this clonotype itself: A junction boundary mismatches the germline segment, possibly from a read error. The CDR3 nucleotides are TGTGCTAGCAGCTCCAGGACAGCGGACGAAAAACTGTTTTTT. Its protein is CASSSRTADEKLFF. The chain links TRBV5-1 to TRBJ1-4; D may be TRBD1 (6 bases). The V gene's germline CDR1 is SGHRS and CDR2 YFSETQ. There are 14 residues in the CDR3.

This clonotype showed up many times. V usage is TRBV2 and J usage is TRBJ2-2; TRBD2 aligns across 9 bases. V gave up 6 bases and J gave up 5 bases; unmatched junction bases: 13. The CDR3 extends over 17 amino acids. Per the germline V gene, CDR1 is SNHLY and CDR2 is FYNNEI. The CDR3 protein is CASSPAGGPLVTGELFF. CDR3 nucleotides: TGTGCCAGCAGCCCCGCGGGAGGGCCGTTAGTAACCGGGGAGCTGTTTTTT.

The chain joins TRBV24-1 to TRBJ2-2, with 12 positions matching TRBD2. This CDR3 is 16 amino acids long. In germline, CDR1 is KGHDR, CDR2 SFDVKD. The J segment lost 6 bases and the V segment lost 12 bases, leaving 13 bases of the junction unmatched. As DNA, the CDR3 is TGTGCCGGCAGCCGTCAACTAGCGGGAGGAGCCGGGGAGCTGTTTTTT. Protein sequence: CAGSRQLAGGAGELFF.

With respect to this clonotype: A much larger clone lies a single base off, so this may be a read error. This is likely a read error, given that the CDR3 carries no conserved phenylalanine or tryptophan at its end. This chain joins TRBV7-9 and TRBJ1-1; TRBD1 is a possible D gene (5 bases). The CDR3 totals 15 residues. CDR1 is SEHNR and CDR2 is FQNEAQ in the germline V gene (reference sequence). The ends were cut back, 5 bases at V and 8 bases at J, with 21 bases in the middle. The CDR3 sequence: CASSKILGVSTEAFL. The CDR3 coding sequence is TGTGCCAGCAGCAAGATCTTGGGGGTGTCCACCGAAGCTTTCCTT.

J is TRBJ1-5 and V is TRBV7-9; TRBD1 is a possible D gene (5 bases). V lost 6 bases and J 11 bases, leaving 17 bases between the germline ends. Germline lookup yields CDR1 SEHNR and CDR2 FQNEAQ (reference sequence). The CDR3 runs 13 residues. The CDR3 DNA reads as TGTGCCAGCAGTACAGGCAGCCAAGAGACCCAGCATTTT. Its protein product is CASSTGSQETQHF.

To note about this clonotype: Given a much more abundant clone one base away, this may be a read error. Given the absence of the conserved phenylalanine or tryptophan at the CDR3 end, a read error is likely. The chain couples TRBV5-4 to TRBJ2-7; 9 bases align to TRBD1. CDR3 length equals 14 residues. V lost 3 bases to trimming and J lost 4 bases; unmatched junction nucleotides: 5. Germline V gene sequence: CDR1 SGHNT, CDR2 YYREEE (reference sequence). CDR3 residues: CASSSGTGLYEQYL. The CDR3 nucleotides are TGTGCCAGCAGCTCCGGGACAGGGTTGTACGAGCAGTACCTC.

This clonotype appeared a few times. This CDR3 is missing its conserved last phenylalanine or tryptophan, likely due to a read error. The rearrangement links TRBV20-1 to TRBJ1-5; 9 bases match TRBD1. The V gene's germline CDR1 is DFQATT and CDR2 SNEGSKA (reference sequence). The V segment lost 5 bases and the J segment 4 bases; nucleotides outside the gene matches: 6. The CDR3 is 14 amino acids. The CDR3: CSAPGQGWNQPQHS. The CDR3 nucleotides are TGCAGTGCTCCGGGACAGGGTTGGAATCAGCCCCAGCATTCT.

This clonotype was recorded many times. This chain connects TRBV7-4 to TRBJ1-1; D is unclear. Germline V gene data show CDR1 as SGHVT and CDR2 as SQSDAQ. V shed 5 bases and J shed 1 base, with 11 bases lying between them. The CDR3 covers 14 residues. This chain's CDR3 is CASSTFQENTEAFF. DNA of the CDR3: TGTGCCAGCAGCACTTTTCAAGAGAACACTGAAGCTTTCTTT. The variable domain in full, completed from reference TRBV7-4 and TRBJ1-1, reads GAGVSQSPRYKVAKRGRDVALRCDSISGHVTLYWYRQTLGQGSEVLTYSQSDAQRDKSGRPSGRFSAERPERSVSTLKIQRTEQGDSAVYLCASSTFQENTEAFFGQGTRLTVV.

The sample holds many counts of this clonotype. The chain joins TRBV25-1 to TRBJ1-5, with D hard to call. Germline CDR1 MGHDK, CDR2 SYGVNS. The CDR3 is 16 residues long. V was shortened by 1 base and J by 1 base, with 11 bases between the two germline ends. This CDR3 reads CASSELKLPSNQPQHF. In nucleotides, the CDR3 is TGTGCCAGCAGTGAATTGAAACTGCCAAGCAATCAGCCCCAGCATTTT. Looking up the rest from reference TRBV25-1 and TRBJ1-5 gives the full variable domain: EADIYQTPRYLVIGTGKKITLECSQTMGHDKMYWYQQDPGMELHLIHYSYGVNSTEKGDLSSESTVSRIRTEHFPLTLESARPSHTSQYLCASSELKLPSNQPQHFGDGTRLSIL.

This clonotype was picked up many times. The V call is TRBV7-9, the J call TRBJ1-4; TRBD1 is a possible D gene (6 bases). CDR1 and CDR2 (germline): SEHNR, FQNEAQ (reference sequence). The ends were cut back, 2 bases at V and 3 bases at J, with 16 bases in the middle. The CDR3 loop spans 17 amino acids. The CDR3 coding sequence is TGTGCCAGCAGCTTATCTGGCAGGGGTGACGCTAATGAAAAACTGTTTTTT. Protein: CASSLSGRGDANEKLFF.

Points on this clonotype: A much larger clone differs by one base, so this may be a read error. CDR3 residues: CSVVPTGTPYEQHF. CDR3 DNA sequence: TGCAGTGTCGTACCGACAGGGACCCCCTACGAGCAGCACTTC. This chain links TRBV20-1 with TRBJ2-7, with TRBD1 matching over 7 bases. CDR3 size: 14 residues. The germline V gene encodes CDR1 DFQATT and CDR2 SNEGSKA (reference sequence).